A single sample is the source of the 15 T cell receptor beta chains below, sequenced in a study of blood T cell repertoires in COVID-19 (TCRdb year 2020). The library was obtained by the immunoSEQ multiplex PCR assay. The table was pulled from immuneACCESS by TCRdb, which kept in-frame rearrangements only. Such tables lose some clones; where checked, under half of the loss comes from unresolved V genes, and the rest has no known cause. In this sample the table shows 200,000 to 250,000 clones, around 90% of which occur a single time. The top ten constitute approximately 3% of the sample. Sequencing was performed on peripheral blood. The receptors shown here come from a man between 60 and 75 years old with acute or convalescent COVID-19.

CDR3 protein: CASSSGTRSGEQYF. DNA for the CDR3: TGTGCCAGCAGTTCCGGGACAAGGTCGGGCGAGCAGTACTTC. The chain joins TRBV5-5 to TRBJ2-7, with D perhaps TRBD1 (6 bases). V dropped 5 bases and J dropped 6 bases, with 18 bases sitting between them. The CDR3 consists of 14 residues. Per germline, CDR1 SGHKS and CDR2 YYEKEE (reference sequence).

The CDR3 bases are TGTGCCAGCCTAGGGAGTAACTATGGCTACACCTTC. This sequence encodes CASLGSNYGYTF. This chain links TRBV12-3 or TRBV12-4 with TRBJ1-2, with no clear D. The V and J ends lost 8 bases and 1 base respectively, with 8 bases between them. This CDR3 has 12 residues.

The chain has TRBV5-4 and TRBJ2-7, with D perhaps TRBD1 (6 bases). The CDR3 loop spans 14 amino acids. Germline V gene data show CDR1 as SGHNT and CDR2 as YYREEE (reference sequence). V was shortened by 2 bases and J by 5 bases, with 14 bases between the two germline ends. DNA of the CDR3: TGTGCCAGCAGCTTCGGGACACTCGTTAACGAGCAGTACTTC. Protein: CASSFGTLVNEQYF.

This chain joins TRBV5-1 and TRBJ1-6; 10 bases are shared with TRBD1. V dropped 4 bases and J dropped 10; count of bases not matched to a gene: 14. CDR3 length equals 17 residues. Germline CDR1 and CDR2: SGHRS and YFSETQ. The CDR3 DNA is TGCGCCAGCAGCCCGGAGACAGGGGGCGCGGGAGGCTCACCCCTCCACTTT. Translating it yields CASSPETGGAGGSPLHF. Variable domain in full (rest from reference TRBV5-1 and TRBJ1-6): KAGVTQTPRYLIKTRGQQVTLSCSPISGHRSVSWYQQTPGQGLQFLFEYFSETQRNKGNFPGRFSGRQFSNSRSEMNVSTLELGDSALYLCASSPETGGAGGSPLHFGNGTRLTVT.

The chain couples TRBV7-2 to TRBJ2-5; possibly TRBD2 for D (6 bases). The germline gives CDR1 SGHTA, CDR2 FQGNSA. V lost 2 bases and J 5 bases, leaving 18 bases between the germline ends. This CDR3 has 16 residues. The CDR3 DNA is TGTGCCAGCAGCTTAATGGGGGGAAGGTTCGGGGAGACCCAGTACTTC. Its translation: CASSLMGGRFGETQYF.

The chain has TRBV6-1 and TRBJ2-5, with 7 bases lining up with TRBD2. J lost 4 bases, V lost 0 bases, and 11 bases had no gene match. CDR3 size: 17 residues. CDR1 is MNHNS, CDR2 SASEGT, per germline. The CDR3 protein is CASSEAMWGGRRETQYF. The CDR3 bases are TGTGCCAGCAGTGAAGCTATGTGGGGGGGTCGGCGAGAGACCCAGTACTTC.

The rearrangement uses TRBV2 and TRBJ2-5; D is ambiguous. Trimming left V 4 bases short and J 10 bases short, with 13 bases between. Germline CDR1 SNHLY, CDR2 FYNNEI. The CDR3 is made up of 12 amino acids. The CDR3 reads CASSGVGPGQYF. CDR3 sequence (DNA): TGTGCCAGCAGTGGGGTTGGGCCTGGCCAGTACTTC.

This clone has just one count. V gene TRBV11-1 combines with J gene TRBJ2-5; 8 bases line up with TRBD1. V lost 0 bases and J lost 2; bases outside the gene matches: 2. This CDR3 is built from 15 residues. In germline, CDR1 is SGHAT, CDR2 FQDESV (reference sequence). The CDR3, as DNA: TGTGCCAGCAGCTTAGCTGGACAGGGACAAGAGACCCAGTACTTC. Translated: CASSLAGQGQETQYF.

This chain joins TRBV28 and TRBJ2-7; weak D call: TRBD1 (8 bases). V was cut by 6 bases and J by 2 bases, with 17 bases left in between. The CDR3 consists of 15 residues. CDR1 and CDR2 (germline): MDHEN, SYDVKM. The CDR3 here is CASRGGQTGAYEQYF. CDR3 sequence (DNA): TGTGCCAGCAGGGGGGGGCAGACAGGGGCCTACGAGCAGTACTTC.

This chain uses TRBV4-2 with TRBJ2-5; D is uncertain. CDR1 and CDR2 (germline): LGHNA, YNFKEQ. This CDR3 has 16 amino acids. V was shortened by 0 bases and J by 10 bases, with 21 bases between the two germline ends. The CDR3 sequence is CASSQDSADAQFGQYF. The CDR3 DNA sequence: TGTGCCAGCAGCCAAGATTCGGCGGATGCTCAGTTTGGCCAGTACTTC.

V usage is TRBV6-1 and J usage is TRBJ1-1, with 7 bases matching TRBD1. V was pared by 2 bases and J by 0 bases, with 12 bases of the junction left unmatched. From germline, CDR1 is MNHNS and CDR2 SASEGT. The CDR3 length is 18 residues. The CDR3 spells CASSENAWGQSLNTEAFF. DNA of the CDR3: TGTGCCAGCAGTGAAAATGCTTGGGGACAGAGCTTGAACACTGAAGCTTTCTTT.

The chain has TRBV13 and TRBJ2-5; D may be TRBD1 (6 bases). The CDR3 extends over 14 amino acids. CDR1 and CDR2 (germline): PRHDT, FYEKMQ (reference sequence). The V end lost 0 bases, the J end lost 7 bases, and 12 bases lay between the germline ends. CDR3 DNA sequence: TGTGCCAGCAGCTTAGGACAGCAGGGGAGGACCCAGTACTTC. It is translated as CASSLGQQGRTQYF.

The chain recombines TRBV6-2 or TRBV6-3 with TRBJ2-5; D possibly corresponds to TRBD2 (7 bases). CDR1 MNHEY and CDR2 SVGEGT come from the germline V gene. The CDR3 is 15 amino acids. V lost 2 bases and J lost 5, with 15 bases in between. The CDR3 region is CASSYRGGARETQYF. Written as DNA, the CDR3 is TGTGCCAGCAGTTACCGAGGGGGGGCCCGGGAGACCCAGTACTTC.

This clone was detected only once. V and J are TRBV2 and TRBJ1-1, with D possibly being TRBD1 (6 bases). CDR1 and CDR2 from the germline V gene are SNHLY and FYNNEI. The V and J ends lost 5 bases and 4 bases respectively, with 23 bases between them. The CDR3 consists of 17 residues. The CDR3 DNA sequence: TGTGCCAGCAGTAGTCCGGGGGGGCAATATTCGGGCACTGAAGCTTTCTTT. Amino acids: CASSSPGGQYSGTEAFF.

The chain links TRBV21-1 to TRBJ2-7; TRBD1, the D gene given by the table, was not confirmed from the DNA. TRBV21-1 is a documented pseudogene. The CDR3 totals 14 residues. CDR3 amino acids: CASRKGQSPYEQYF. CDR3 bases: TGTGCCAGCAGAAAGGGGCAGTCCCCCTACGAGCAGTACTTC.